These 12 T cell receptor beta chains came from one sample sequenced in a study of neurological immune-mediated disorders. TCRdb re-derived calls from the 5' RACE reads in MiXCR, one entry per CDR3 protein. This table holds tens of thousands of distinct CDR3 sequences, around 10% found once. The time point: technical triplicate 1. Sequences were obtained from PBMCs. The receptors derive from a man between 60 and 75 years old with HTLV-1-associated myelopathy (HAM/TSP).

This clonotype appeared many times. The chain recombines TRBV27 with TRBJ2-3; perhaps TRBD2 as D (5 bases). The CDR3 extends over 14 amino acids. CDR1 MNHEY and CDR2 SMNVEV come from the germline V gene (reference sequence). Trimming removed 2 bases from V and 5 bases from J, with 11 bases in between. The CDR3 sequence: CASSLDRGGDTQYF. CDR3 bases: TGTGCCAGCAGTTTAGACCGCGGAGGAGATACGCAGTATTTT.

This clonotype was counted many times. V usage is TRBV5-1 and J usage is TRBJ2-7, with D possibly TRBD2 on 5 matching bases. The CDR3 runs to 14 residues. Germline values: CDR1 SGHRS, CDR2 YFSETQ. Trimming cost V 1 base and J 3 bases, with 11 bases left between them. The CDR3 spells CASSLQGTSYEQYF. In nucleotides, the CDR3 is TGCGCCAGCAGCTTGCAAGGAACTAGCTACGAGCAGTACTTC.

This clonotype has at least ten counts. For the CDR3, the DNA is TGTGCCAGCAGTTTGCGGGCCGGGACAGGGCTCGAGCAGTACTTC. It yields the protein CASSLRAGTGLEQYF. The rearrangement links TRBV12-3 or TRBV12-4 to TRBJ2-7, with TRBD1 identical over 9 bases. This CDR3 has 15 amino acids. V shed 3 bases, J shed 6 bases, and the junction held 9 bases outside the gene matches.

This clonotype was counted at least ten times. V gene TRBV20-1 combines with J gene TRBJ1-5, with no clear D. The V and J ends lost 4 bases and 0 bases respectively, with 10 bases between them. Germline values: CDR1 DFQATT, CDR2 SNEGSKA (reference sequence). The CDR3 sequence is 14 residues long. CDR3 bases: TGCAGTGCTATGAGCGGATATAGCAATCAGCCCCAGCATTTT. Translation: CSAMSGYSNQPQHF.

CDR3: CASSQGGTYYNEQFF. The CDR3 bases are TGTGCCAGCAGCCAAGGCGGGACATATTACAATGAGCAGTTCTTC. The chain is built from TRBV4-2 and TRBJ2-1, with D possibly called TRBD1 or TRBD2 (6 bases each). The CDR3 covers 15 residues. In germline, CDR1 is LGHNA, CDR2 YNFKEQ. Trimming removed 1 base at V and 4 bases at J, with 11 bases between.

This clonotype occurred many times. The rearrangement uses TRBV14 and TRBJ1-4; the D gene is possibly TRBD1 (6 bases). The CDR3 has 15 amino acids. CDR1 is SGHDN and CDR2 is FVKESK in the germline V gene. Deletions cut 3 bases from V and 4 bases from J, with 12 bases between. CDR3 coding DNA: TGTGCCAGCAGCCAGGGGGCCAGAAATAATGAAAAACTGTTTTTT. Translating it yields CASSQGARNNEKLFF.

This clonotype occurred many times. This chain joins TRBV5-1 and TRBJ2-3, with TRBD1 identical over 7 bases. In germline, CDR1 is SGHRS, CDR2 YFSETQ. Trimming at V came to 5 bases and at J to 4 bases, leaving 7 bases not matched to a gene. This CDR3 contains 14 residues. In DNA form, the CDR3 reads TGCGCCAGCAGTCGGGACAGTGGGGCAGATACGCAGTATTTT. Translation: CASSRDSGADTQYF.

This clonotype was detected a few times. V usage is TRBV28 and J usage is TRBJ2-5; 13 bases align to TRBD2. Germline loops: CDR1 MDHEN, CDR2 SYDVKM. The CDR3 is 20 amino acids. After removal of 4 bases from V and 2 bases from J, the junction contained 16 bases not matched to a gene. CDR3 bases: TGTGCCAGCAGTTATTTCAGGGGCGGGACTAGCGGGATGCCTCAAGAGACCCAGTACTTC. It specifies CASSYFRGGTSGMPQETQYF.

This clonotype was detected many times. V is TRBV5-1 and J is TRBJ2-1, with 16 bases lining up with TRBD2. Trimming took 4 bases from V and 3 from J; bases not matched to a gene: 4. CDR3 size: 17 residues. CDR1 is SGHRS and CDR2 is YFSETQ in the germline V gene. The CDR3 DNA is TGCGCCAGCAGCAGGGGACTAGCGGGAGGGGGCTACAATGAGCAGTTCTTC. Protein: CASSRGLAGGGYNEQFF.

Ten or more counts support this clonotype. The rearrangement links TRBV6-1 to TRBJ1-5; no clear D gene. Deletions cut 1 base from V and 4 bases from J, with 8 bases between. Germline V CDR1 and CDR2: MNHNS, SASEGT. This CDR3 has 14 residues. The CDR3 DNA reads as TGTGCCAGCAGTGAAGGGGATTCAAATCAGCCCCAGCATTTT. Translated: CASSEGDSNQPQHF.

This clonotype has a count of ten or more. The gene calls are TRBV3-1 and TRBJ1-2; 8 positions match TRBD1. V lost 4 bases and J lost 3; bases outside the gene matches: 4. The CDR3 contains 14 residues. The V gene's germline CDR1 is LGHDT and CDR2 YNNKEL (reference sequence). The DNA for the CDR3 is TGTGCCAGCAGCCTCGGACAGGGCGACTATGGCTACACCTTC. This encodes CASSLGQGDYGYTF.

This clonotype showed up many times. The chain combines TRBV20-1 with TRBJ1-4; possible D gene TRBD1, 5 bases. V lost 6 bases to trimming and J lost 10 bases, with 24 bases between them. The CDR3 totals 15 residues. In germline, CDR1 is DFQATT, CDR2 SNEGSKA (reference sequence). Written as DNA, the CDR3 is TGCAGTGCCAAAAACGACAGTTGGGGGATTGGAAAACTGTTTTTT. It specifies CSAKNDSWGIGKLFF.